This TCR beta chain was captured in a study of T cells after yellow fever vaccination (dated by TCRdb to the late 2010s). In the study overall: The SMART-Seq v4 Ultra Low Input RNA kit was used to prepare libraries from fractions with low cell numbers. Bulk PBMC replicates and cell subsets were isolated from blood drawn at multiple timepoints before and after both primary and secondary immunization. To track T-cell clones before and after primary and booster YFV17D yellow fever vaccination, bulk TCR alpha and beta repertoires were sequenced longitudinally. Two healthy male donors, one aged 18 to 29 and one aged 30 to 40 years, made up the cohort.

Counted from cysteine to phenylalanine, this CDR3 has 15 amino acids. The DNA shown is the 45-base CDR3, in frame from base 1. Germline trimming: 4 bases from V, 2 bases from J; junction bases outside gene matches: 1. The sample's treatment or condition label, in plain terms: live attenuated yellow fever vaccine strain. Two biological replicates of bulk PBMCs were collected at each blood-draw timepoint. PBMCs were isolated from peripheral blood using a standard Ficoll-Paque protocol. TriZol was used to extract RNA from bulk PBMCs, from CD4 and CD8 fractions, and from dextramer-positive and dextramer-negative fractions. Study-wide conclusions, independent of this receptor: Most clones expanded after primary vaccination (almost 97% of CD4 and 88% of CD8) were re-detected after the booster, suggesting that broad memory maintenance occurred. Because only a couple of donors were included in the study, the extent to which the findings can be generalized is limited. The secondary T-cell response was weaker than the primary response but faster, peaking on day 5 instead of day 15. A small fraction of clonotypes showed up in both the CD4 and CD8 compartments, probably as a result of convergent recombination. Computational filtering was needed because FACS-sorted repertoires could contain abundant contaminating clonotypes from the bulk population.

Sequencing was performed on an Illumina NovaSeq 6000. TCR cDNA was synthesized by 5'RACE template switching, through which a universal primer site and unique molecular identifiers were introduced. cDNA synthesis was primed from both the TCR alpha and TCR beta constant segments. Libraries were amplified in two PCR steps, with sample barcodes and sequencing adapters added in the second step. Sequencing of the libraries was done on either Illumina HiSeq 2500 (2x100 bp) or NovaSeq (2x150 bp). From the authors' description of their analysis: Reads were demultiplexed and collapsed into UMI consensus sequences with MIGEC, and V(D)J alignment was performed with MiXCR. Clonotypes responding to the vaccine were identified with edgeR on replicate PBMC samples, with the criteria of FDR below 0.01 and a log2 fold change above 5 up to day 15. CD4 or CD8 identity was assigned to each bulk clonotype according to whether the clonotype was present at higher abundance in the sequenced CD4 repertoire or the sequenced CD8 repertoire. The public reads were reprocessed in TCRdb via fastp at Q25 and MiXCR, keeping in-frame beta chains. CDR3 protein sequences are deduplicated, and each keeps its most common genes and DNA. The V and J calls reflect TCRdb's pipeline rather than the authors' work. This sample lists a few hundred thousand distinct CDR3 sequences; roughly 4% were detected once. The ten largest clones represent roughly a quarter of the sample.

This clonotype was seen ten or more times. What this receptor recognizes is not known. One base away there is no much larger clone; base qualities are not given. Sequencing used PBMCs, obtained on the day of the yellow fever booster vaccination. The clonotype comes from a man aged 18 to 30 who received the YFV17D yellow fever vaccine. The chain is made from TRBV12-3 or TRBV12-4 and TRBJ2-7; TRBD2 aligns with 14 central bases. The nucleotide sequence reads TGTGCCAGCAGTTCGACTAGCGGGGGGGCCTACGAGCAGTACTTC. Its protein product is CASSSTSGGAYEQYF.